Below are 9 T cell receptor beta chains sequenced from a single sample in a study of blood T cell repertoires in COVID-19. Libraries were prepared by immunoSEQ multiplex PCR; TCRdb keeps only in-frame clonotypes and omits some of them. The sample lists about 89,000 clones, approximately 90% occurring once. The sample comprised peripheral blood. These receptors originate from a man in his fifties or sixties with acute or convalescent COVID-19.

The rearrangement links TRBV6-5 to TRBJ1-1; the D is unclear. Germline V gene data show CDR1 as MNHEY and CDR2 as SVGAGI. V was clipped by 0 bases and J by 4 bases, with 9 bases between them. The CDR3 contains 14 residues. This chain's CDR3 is CASSYSLGGTEAFF. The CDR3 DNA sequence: TGTGCCAGCAGTTACTCGTTGGGAGGCACTGAAGCTTTCTTT.

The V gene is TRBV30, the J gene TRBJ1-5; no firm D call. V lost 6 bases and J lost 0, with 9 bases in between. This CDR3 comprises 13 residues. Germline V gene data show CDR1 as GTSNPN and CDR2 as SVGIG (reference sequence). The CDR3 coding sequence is TGTGCCTGTGGTCAGAATAGCAATCAGCCCCAGCATTTT. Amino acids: CACGQNSNQPQHF. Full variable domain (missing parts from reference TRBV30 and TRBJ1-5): SQTIHQWPATLVQPVGSPLSLECTVEGTSNPNLYWYRQAAGRGLQLLFYSVGIGQISSEVPQNLSASRPQDRQFILSSKKLLLSDSGFYLCACGQNSNQPQHFGDGTRLSIL.

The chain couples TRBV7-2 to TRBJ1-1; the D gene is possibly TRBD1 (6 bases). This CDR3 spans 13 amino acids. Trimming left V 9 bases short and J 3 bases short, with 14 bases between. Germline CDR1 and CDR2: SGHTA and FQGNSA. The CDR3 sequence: CASSQGRDTEAFF. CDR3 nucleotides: TGTGCCAGTTCCCAGGGGCGGGACACTGAAGCTTTCTTT.

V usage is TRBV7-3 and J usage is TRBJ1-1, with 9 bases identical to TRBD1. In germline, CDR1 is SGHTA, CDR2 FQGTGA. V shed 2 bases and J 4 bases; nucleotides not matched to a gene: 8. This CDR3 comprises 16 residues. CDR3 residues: CASSLLAGQGGTEAFF. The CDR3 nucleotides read TGTGCCAGCAGCTTATTAGCGGGACAGGGTGGCACTGAAGCTTTCTTT.

CDR3 sequence: CASSPTPSTDTQYF. DNA for the CDR3: TGTGCCAGCTCACCGACACCTAGCACAGATACGCAGTATTTT. The J gene is TRBJ2-3, the V gene TRBV18, with D uncertain. V was trimmed by 3 bases and J by 0 bases, leaving 7 bases between them. Germline CDR1 is KGHSH and CDR2 is LQKENI. The length of the CDR3 is 14 residues.

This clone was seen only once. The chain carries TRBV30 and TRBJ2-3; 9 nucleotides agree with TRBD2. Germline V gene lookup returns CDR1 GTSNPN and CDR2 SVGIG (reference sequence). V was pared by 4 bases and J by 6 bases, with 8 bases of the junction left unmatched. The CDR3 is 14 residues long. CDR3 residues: CAWTSGLASDTQYF. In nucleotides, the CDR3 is TGTGCCTGGACTTCGGGACTAGCATCCGATACGCAGTATTTT.

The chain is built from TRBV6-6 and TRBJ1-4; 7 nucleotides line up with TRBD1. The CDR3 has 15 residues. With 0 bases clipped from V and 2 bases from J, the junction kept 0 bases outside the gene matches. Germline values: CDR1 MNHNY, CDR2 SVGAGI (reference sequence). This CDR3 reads CASSYSGQTNEKLFF. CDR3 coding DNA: TGTGCCAGCAGTTACTCGGGACAGACTAATGAAAAACTGTTTTTT.

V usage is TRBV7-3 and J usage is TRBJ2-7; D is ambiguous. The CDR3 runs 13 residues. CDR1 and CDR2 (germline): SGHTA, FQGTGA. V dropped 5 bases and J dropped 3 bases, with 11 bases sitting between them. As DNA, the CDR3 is TGTGCCAGCAGCCCCACCCTCGGCTACGAGCAGTACTTC. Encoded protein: CASSPTLGYEQYF. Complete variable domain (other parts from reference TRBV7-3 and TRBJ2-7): GAGVSQTPSNKVTEKGKYVELRCDPISGHTALYWYRQSLGQGPEFLIYFQGTGAADDSGLPNDRFFAVRPEGSVSTLKIQRTERGDSAVYLCASSPTLGYEQYFGPGTRLTVT.

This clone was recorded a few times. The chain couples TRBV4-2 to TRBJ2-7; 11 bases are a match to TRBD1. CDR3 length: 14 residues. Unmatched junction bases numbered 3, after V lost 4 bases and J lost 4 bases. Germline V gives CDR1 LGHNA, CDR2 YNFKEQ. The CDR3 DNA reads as TGTGCCAGCAGCCCCGGGACAGGGGGATACGAGCAGTACTTC. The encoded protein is CASSPGTGGYEQYF.